This T cell receptor beta chain is drawn from a study of siplizumab effects on memory and regulatory T cells. The CDR3 extends over 16 amino acids. Germline V gene sequence: CDR1 ENHRY, CDR2 SYGVKD. V was cut by 8 bases and J by 5 bases, with 22 bases left in between. For this clone: The antigen is not known.

Study results and limitations: Memory cells seemed less diverse than naive T cells, which also seemed major contributors to the alloresponse. Alloreactive sequences that could be traced to unstimulated CD4+ memory cells showed a significant reduction under siplizumab. Proliferating siplizumab-culture Tregs lacked confirmation of suppressive function.

The assay was immunoSEQ multiplex PCR, and TCRdb's table has in-frame clones only and misses some. The table has 100,000 or so clones, around 94% seen once. This clonotype originated in a human donor in good health. Sequenced input: Tregs sorted from blood. The chain combines TRBV10-3 with TRBJ2-1; D may be TRBD2 (6 bases). The CDR3 coding sequence is TGTGCCATCGGGCGGACCGGGGGAATTCTTAACAATGAGCAGTTCTTC. Translation gives CAIGRTGGILNNEQFF.